Presented here are 14 T cell receptor beta chains from one specimen sequenced in a study of human T cells and chemical hapten exposure. The library attached unique molecular identifiers to individual cDNA molecules. TCRdb recomputed calls from the reads with MiXCR, one row per CDR3 protein. Of 95,000 to 150,000 distinct CDR3 sequences listed, over 6.5% were seen once; the top ten hold 1.1% to 1.5%. Total RNA came from unfractionated whole blood. Sequencing input: whole blood. The receptor source for this set is a human donor in good health. Some clones in this sample may be carry-over from other donors' samples.

This clonotype was detected many times. The chain joins TRBV6-6 to TRBJ1-5, with 8 bases identical to TRBD1. The CDR3 is made up of 17 amino acids. V was clipped by 2 bases and J by 0 bases; unmatched bases: 6. Germline V lookup: CDR1 MNHNY, CDR2 SVGAGI (reference sequence). In DNA form, the CDR3 reads TGTGCCAGCAGTTACGTCAACAGGGGGGATAGCAATCAGCCCCAGCATTTT. This translates into CASSYVNRGDSNQPQHF.

The V call is TRBV19, the J call TRBJ1-2; tentatively, D is TRBD1 (5 bases). Germline V gene data show CDR1 as LNHDA and CDR2 as SQIVND (reference sequence). The CDR3 runs 14 residues. Trimming removed 1 base at V and 2 bases at J, with 8 bases between. The CDR3 protein is CASSIVDRNYGYTF. The CDR3, as DNA: TGTGCCAGTAGTATAGTCGACAGAAACTATGGCTACACCTTC.

This clonotype was observed many times. This rearrangement joins TRBV11-2 to TRBJ1-4; a possible D gene is TRBD1 (6 bases). Trimming cost V 3 bases and J 1 base, with 15 bases left between them. This CDR3 spans 17 amino acids. CDR1 is SGHAT, CDR2 FQNNGV, per germline. The CDR3 here is CASSLGTTDLTNEKLFF. CDR3 sequence (DNA): TGTGCCAGCAGCTTGGGGACAACCGACCTAACTAATGAAAAACTGTTTTTT.

J is TRBJ1-2 and V is TRBV15, with D possibly matching TRBD1 (6 bases). Germline CDR1 reads LNHNV; CDR2 reads YYDKDF (reference sequence). The CDR3 covers 17 residues. V lost 1 base, J lost 8 bases, and 23 bases lay in between. This chain's CDR3 is CATSRGGGPKGVEGYTF. The CDR3 nucleotides are TGTGCCACCAGCAGAGGAGGGGGGCCTAAGGGGGTTGAGGGCTACACCTTC.

This clonotype was detected many times. The rearrangement joins TRBV12-5 to TRBJ1-1; D gene uncertain. The CDR3 loop spans 12 amino acids. Trimming stripped 3 bases from V and 4 bases from J, with 6 bases between. From germline, CDR1 is LGHNT and CDR2 FRNRAP. The CDR3 here is CASGFTGTEAFF. In DNA form, the CDR3 reads TGTGCTAGTGGTTTCACCGGCACTGAAGCTTTCTTT.

A note on this clonotype: At one end, the junction sequence differs from germline, possibly due to a read error. V gene TRBV9 combines with J gene TRBJ2-3; possibly TRBD2 for D (6 bases). The CDR3 has 16 amino acids. Germline V gene data show CDR1 as SGDLS and CDR2 as YYNGEE. CDR3 residues: CASSVVGGGPTDTLYF. The CDR3, as DNA: TGTGCCAGCAGCGTAGTGGGGGGAGGACCCACAGATACGCTGTATTTT.

In its sample, this clonotype was seen many times. V usage is TRBV6-6 and J usage is TRBJ1-6, with D unresolved. The CDR3 runs 16 residues. CDR1 is MNHNY, CDR2 SVGAGI, per germline (reference sequence). V was trimmed by 7 bases and J by 5 bases, leaving 18 bases between them. CDR3 amino acids: CASILDRASNNSPLHF. The DNA for the CDR3 is TGTGCCAGCATCCTGGACCGGGCCTCGAATAATTCACCCCTCCACTTT.

The J gene is TRBJ2-7, the V gene TRBV19; 9 bases agree with TRBD2. Trimming removed 5 bases from V and 2 bases from J; junction bases left unmatched: 7. The CDR3 is made up of 15 amino acids. CDR1 and CDR2 from the germline V gene are LNHDA and SQIVND (reference sequence). CDR3 region: CASSLVAGAAYEQYF. In nucleotides, the CDR3 is TGTGCCAGTAGTCTCGTAGCGGGGGCGGCCTACGAGCAGTACTTC.

CDR3 amino acids: CASSSPQGSYEQYF. CDR3 sequence (DNA): TGTGCCAGCAGCTCCCCTCAGGGGTCCTACGAGCAGTACTTC. The chain is built from TRBV7-9 and TRBJ2-7; maybe TRBD1 (6 bases). V was pared by 4 bases and J by 1 base, with 11 bases between. Germline CDR1 and CDR2: SEHNR and FQNEAQ (reference sequence). This CDR3 spans 14 amino acids. The full variable domain, with the rest looked up from reference TRBV7-9 and TRBJ2-7, is DTGVSQNPRHKITKRGQNVTFRCDPISEHNRLYWYRQTLGQGPEFLTYFQNEAQLEKSRLLSDRFSAERPKGSFSTLEIQRTEQGDSAMYLCASSSPQGSYEQYFGPGTRLTVT.

This CDR3 reads CASSPPLAGRGRETQYF. DNA for the CDR3: TGTGCCAGCAGCCCACCATTAGCGGGAAGGGGTCGAGAGACCCAGTACTTC. The genes are TRBV7-9 and TRBJ2-5; 8 bases are shared with TRBD2. This CDR3 region has 17 residues. Trimming took 5 bases from V and 4 from J; bases not matched to a gene: 15. Germline assignment: CDR1 SEHNR and CDR2 FQNEAQ (reference sequence).

V gene TRBV7-6 combines with J gene TRBJ2-3; 10 bases are shared with TRBD1. The CDR3 runs to 16 residues. Per germline, CDR1 SGHVS and CDR2 FNYEAQ. V shed 1 base, J shed 3 bases, and the junction held 4 bases outside the gene matches. CDR3 bases: TGTGCCAGCAGCTTAGGCGGACAGGGGGGTACAGATACGCAGTATTTT. This encodes CASSLGGQGGTDTQYF.

The rearrangement uses TRBV2 and TRBJ2-1; no reliable D call. Germline V gives CDR1 SNHLY, CDR2 FYNNEI. The CDR3 has 13 residues. The V and J ends lost 3 bases and 4 bases respectively, with 7 bases between them. CDR3 sequence (DNA): TGTGCCAGCAGTGACACCCGATACAATGAGCAGTTCTTC. This encodes CASSDTRYNEQFF.

This clonotype occurred many times. The chain carries TRBV10-3 and TRBJ2-1; 8 nucleotides line up with TRBD2. The CDR3 contains 17 residues. The germline V gene has CDR1 ENHRY and CDR2 SYGVKD. V shed 2 bases, J shed 2 bases, and the junction held 8 bases outside the gene matches. The CDR3 spells CAISEGSGAGAYNEQFF. The CDR3 region has the DNA TGTGCCATCAGTGAGGGTTCTGGAGCGGGGGCCTACAATGAGCAGTTCTTC.

This clonotype was recorded at least ten times. V gene TRBV6-1 combines with J gene TRBJ2-5, with 10 bases that match TRBD1. J was trimmed by 4 bases and V by 6 bases; bases with no gene match: 5. CDR3 length: 14 amino acids. The germline V gene encodes CDR1 MNHNS and CDR2 SASEGT. CDR3 coding DNA: TGTGCCAGCAGCCTGGACAGGGGGGGAGAGACCCAGTACTTC. This encodes CASSLDRGGETQYF.